This T cell receptor beta chain originates from a study of blood T cells in healthy people across ages. CDR1 is MNHEY and CDR2 is SVGEGT in the germline V gene. The CDR3 length is 20 residues. Unmatched junction bases numbered 26, after V lost 6 bases and J lost 8 bases. This clonotype came up many times. The antigen is undetermined. The sample, 7.5 to 10 milliliters of peripheral blood, was drawn from each donor. Regarding the study as a whole: Not knowing donor CMV status may have confounded expanded clonotype changes. Samples with more naive T cells showed higher observed beta diversity.

Primed by a sample-barcoded 5' primer and a J-beta primer mix, a second PCR proceeded for about 6 to 11 cycles. TCRdb reprocessed the 5' RACE reads via MiXCR and lists one record per CDR3 protein. The sample has some 790,000 distinct CDR3 sequences, about 30% seen once. The clonotype was recovered from a woman over 75 in good health. The sequenced sample was blood. The V and J genes are TRBV6-2 or TRBV6-3 and TRBJ2-1, with TRBD2 identical over 9 bases. CDR3 in DNA: TGTGCCAGCAGCCCGGCTGGCAGGGGATATAGCGGGGGTCGATTCGATGAGCAGTTCTTC. It is translated as CASSPAGRGYSGGRFDEQFF.